This T cell receptor (beta chain) came from a study of blood T cell repertoires in COVID-19. Study at large: The United States, Italy and Spain supplied acute and convalescent COVID-19 samples. From T cells, B-cell-depleted T cells, or PBMCs came the material, which was cDNA or gDNA.

CDR3 length: 15 amino acids. V was cut by 5 bases and J by 1 base, with 12 bases left in between. Germline V CDR1 and CDR2: MDHEN, SYDVKM. Generated by immunoSEQ multiplex PCR, the TCRdb table keeps only in-frame clones and is missing some. The data hold approximately 76,000 clones, with around nine tenths observed a single time. The sequence was collected from a man aged 25-45 years with acute or convalescent COVID-19. Input material: peripheral blood. The chain carries TRBV28 and TRBJ1-5; possibly TRBD1 for D (5 bases). CDR3 DNA sequence: TGTGCCAGCAGTCCTCAGGGATTAAGCAATCAGCCCCAGCATTTT. Translated: CASSPQGLSNQPQHF.